The clone carrying this TCR beta chain was observed a few times. Its antigen is unidentified. These data are taken from a study of high-grade serous ovarian cancer treatment subgroups. Study summary: Samples averaged approximately 13,000 reads and around 7,600 unique TCR beta rearrangements. Findings of the study overall: Same-patient tumor repertoires overlapped at about 0.1 to 0.79; different patients barely overlapped. TCR clonal relatedness correlated positively with neoantigen level. Repertoire analysis covered CDR3 alone, not CDR1 or CDR2.

Tumor samples were obtained before definitive surgery or chemotherapy. TCRdb keeps only in-frame clones here, not all; method: immunoSEQ multiplex PCR. The sample has some 33,000 clones, 75% to 85% seen once. Per the germline V gene, CDR1 is SGHTA and CDR2 is FQGNSA. V was cut by 1 base and J by 5 bases, with 8 bases left in between. The CDR3 runs 14 residues. The sequenced sample was tumor tissue. The chain combines TRBV7-2 with TRBJ2-2; D remains ambiguous. This receptor was identified in a human donor with high-grade serous ovarian cancer. The CDR3 protein is CASSLVLTTGELFF. The CDR3 region has the DNA TGTGCCAGCAGCTTAGTGCTAACGACCGGGGAGCTGTTTTTT.